This T cell receptor (beta chain) originates from a study of CD8+CD57+ T cells in acquired aplastic anemia. Whole-study findings and limits: Overlapping CD8+ CDR3 repertoires of patients and controls contained roughly 27 shared sequences.

According to the study, genomic DNA was the template for TCR beta VDJ and CDR3 profiling. From the reads, TCRdb called clonotypes with MiXCR, one entry per CDR3 protein. The sample comprises roughly 420,000 distinct CDR3 sequences, just under 70% of which are singletons, and 3% to 5% rests with the top ten. Of note for this clonotype: Its antigen is unidentified. This may be a read error, as it is one base from a much larger clone.

Germline assignment: CDR1 LNHDA and CDR2 SQIVND (reference sequence). The CDR3 consists of 17 residues. The sequence was obtained from a human donor in good health, serving as a control. Sequencing input: sorted CD4+, CD8+, or CD8+CD57+ T cells (not recorded which) from PBMCs. This chain connects TRBV19 to TRBJ2-1; 11 nucleotides match TRBD2. This CDR3 is CASSISLAGGLYNERFF. The DNA for the CDR3 is TGTGCCAGTAGTATATCGTTAGCGGGGGGGCTGTACAATGAGCGGTTCTTC.